Listed below are T cell receptor beta chains from one sample, sequenced in a study of shared T cell receptors in the human thymus. Profiling relied on immunoSEQ multiplex PCR, and the TCRdb table lists in-frame clones only, not all of them. The sample lists hundreds of thousands of clones, about 84% occurring once. This sample also belongs to another study, concerning human thymus T cells.

Source material: thymocytes. Source of these receptors: a boy in the first two years of life with a congenital heart defect. CDR3s include the opening cysteine and the closing phenylalanine or tryptophan. Fields, in order: J gene, D gene, V gene, clone size, CDR3 protein, CDR3 DNA. The D gene is left open where the match is weak. Clone size is shown for a subset of rows, as once, few, many or a class of expanded clone.

J gene: TRBJ1-5
D gene: -
V gene: TRBV28
clone size: few
CDR3 protein: CASSFLDQPQHF
CDR3 DNA: TGTGCCAGCAGTTTCCTAGATCAGCCCCAGCATTTT

J gene: TRBJ1-2
D gene: TRBD1
V gene: TRBV27
clone size: -
CDR3 protein: CASSLNRDRGQYYGYTF
CDR3 DNA: TGTGCCAGCAGTTTAAATCGGGACAGGGGGCAATACTATGGCTACACCTTC

J gene: TRBJ1-2
D gene: TRBD1
V gene: TRBV14
clone size: -
CDR3 protein: CASSPIFGTDHGYTF
CDR3 DNA: TGTGCCAGCAGCCCAATCTTCGGGACAGACCATGGCTACACCTTC

J gene: TRBJ2-7
D gene: TRBD1
V gene: TRBV15
clone size: -
CDR3 protein: CATSRAGTGSYEQYF
CDR3 DNA: TGTGCCACCAGCAGAGCCGGGACAGGGTCCTACGAGCAGTACTTC

J gene: TRBJ2-5
D gene: TRBD2
V gene: TRBV6-4
clone size: few
CDR3 protein: CASSDLIAGGPGETQYF
CDR3 DNA: TGTGCCAGCAGTGACCTGATAGCGGGAGGGCCTGGAGAGACCCAGTACTTC

J gene: TRBJ2-7
D gene: -
V gene: TRBV27
clone size: -
CDR3 protein: CASSSGGSSYEQYF
CDR3 DNA: TGTGCCAGCAGCTCAGGGGGGAGCTCCTACGAGCAGTACTTC

J gene: TRBJ2-7
D gene: -
V gene: TRBV7-8
clone size: -
CDR3 protein: CASSSSRGSAYEQYF
CDR3 DNA: TGTGCCAGCAGCTCGAGCCGGGGTTCAGCGTACGAGCAGTACTTC

J gene: TRBJ2-3
D gene: -
V gene: TRBV5-1
clone size: few
CDR3 protein: CASSSGDSTDTQYF
CDR3 DNA: TGCGCCAGCAGCTCCGGAGACTCCACAGATACGCAGTATTTT

J gene: TRBJ1-5
D gene: -
V gene: TRBV29-1
clone size: -
CDR3 protein: CSAGGDQPQHF
CDR3 DNA: TGCAGCGCCGGAGGGGATCAGCCCCAGCATTTT

J gene: TRBJ1-4
D gene: -
V gene: TRBV29-1
clone size: few
CDR3 protein: CSAIDEKLFF
CDR3 DNA: TGCAGCGCCATAGATGAAAAACTGTTTTTT

J gene: TRBJ2-3
D gene: -
V gene: TRBV4-1
clone size: -
CDR3 protein: CASSQGLAEHTDTQYF
CDR3 DNA: TGCGCCAGCAGCCAAGGGTTGGCGGAACACACAGATACGCAGTATTTT

J gene: TRBJ2-1
D gene: TRBD2
V gene: TRBV7-8
clone size: -
CDR3 protein: CASSPGLAGVYEQFF
CDR3 DNA: TGTGCCAGCAGCCCAGGACTAGCGGGAGTCTATGAGCAGTTCTTC

J gene: TRBJ2-2
D gene: -
V gene: TRBV10-3
clone size: -
CDR3 protein: CAISDVLSIGELFF
CDR3 DNA: TGTGCCATCAGTGACGTACTCTCGATCGGGGAGCTGTTTTTT

J gene: TRBJ1-2
D gene: TRBD1
V gene: TRBV5-4
clone size: -
CDR3 protein: CASSLAIGQGERSRGYTF
CDR3 DNA: TGTGCCAGCAGCTTGGCCATTGGACAGGGGGAACGATCGCGTGGCTACACCTTC

J gene: TRBJ2-1
D gene: -
V gene: TRBV27
clone size: -
CDR3 protein: CATSRGYNEQFF
CDR3 DNA: TGTGCCACCTCCCGGGGATACAATGAGCAGTTCTTC

J gene: TRBJ2-2
D gene: TRBD2
V gene: TRBV2
clone size: -
CDR3 protein: CASSVLADNNTGELFF
CDR3 DNA: TGTGCCAGCAGCGTACTAGCGGACAACAACACCGGGGAGCTGTTTTTT

J gene: TRBJ2-1
D gene: TRBD2
V gene: TRBV2
clone size: -
CDR3 protein: CASSAGLAGVGYNEQFF
CDR3 DNA: TGTGCCAGCAGTGCCGGACTAGCGGGAGTGGGGTACAATGAGCAGTTCTTC

J gene: TRBJ1-5
D gene: -
V gene: TRBV19
clone size: -
CDR3 protein: CASSPRGGPGGNQPQHF
CDR3 DNA: TGTGCCAGTAGTCCCCGGGGTGGGCCCGGGGGCAATCAGCCCCAGCATTTT

J gene: TRBJ2-1
D gene: TRBD2
V gene: TRBV7-7
clone size: -
CDR3 protein: CASSTGLADNYNEQFF
CDR3 DNA: TGTGCCAGCAGCACCGGACTAGCGGACAACTACAATGAGCAGTTCTTC

J gene: TRBJ2-1
D gene: TRBD2
V gene: TRBV10-3
clone size: -
CDR3 protein: CAILADISYNEQFF
CDR3 DNA: TGTGCCATTCTAGCGGACATCAGTTACAATGAGCAGTTCTTC

J gene: TRBJ1-2
D gene: -
V gene: TRBV9
clone size: -
CDR3 protein: CASSVAGRENYGYTF
CDR3 DNA: TGTGCCAGCAGCGTAGCGGGCAGGGAAAACTATGGCTACACCTTC

J gene: TRBJ1-5
D gene: -
V gene: TRBV2
clone size: -
CDR3 protein: CASRLGVGSNQPQHF
CDR3 DNA: TGTGCCAGCAGGCTCGGAGTCGGTAGCAATCAGCCCCAGCATTTT

J gene: TRBJ1-1
D gene: -
V gene: TRBV7-2
clone size: -
CDR3 protein: CASSPNLNRTPMNTEAFF
CDR3 DNA: TGTGCCAGCAGCCCCAACTTGAACAGAACCCCCATGAACACTGAAGCTTTCTTT

J gene: TRBJ1-1
D gene: -
V gene: TRBV6-6
clone size: -
CDR3 protein: CASSPTGWTEAFF
CDR3 DNA: TGTGCCAGCAGTCCCACAGGGTGGACTGAAGCTTTCTTT

J gene: TRBJ2-5
D gene: TRBD1
V gene: TRBV6-5
clone size: once
CDR3 protein: CASSPYRGQGETQYF
CDR3 DNA: TGTGCCAGCAGCCCATACAGGGGGCAAGGAGAGACCCAGTACTTC

J gene: TRBJ1-2
D gene: -
V gene: TRBV28
clone size: -
CDR3 protein: CASSFLQTNYGYTF
CDR3 DNA: TGTGCCAGCAGTTTCTTACAGACTAACTATGGCTACACCTTC

J gene: TRBJ1-2
D gene: TRBD1
V gene: TRBV18
clone size: -
CDR3 protein: CASSPGQGTGYGYTF
CDR3 DNA: TGTGCCAGCTCACCGGGACAGGGGACGGGGTATGGCTACACCTTC

J gene: TRBJ2-1
D gene: TRBD1
V gene: TRBV7-3
clone size: -
CDR3 protein: CASSLRSTGDNEQFF
CDR3 DNA: TGTGCCAGCAGCTTACGCTCGACAGGGGACAATGAGCAGTTCTTC

J gene: TRBJ2-1
D gene: TRBD1
V gene: TRBV4-3
clone size: -
CDR3 protein: CASSLRGHEQFF
CDR3 DNA: TGCGCCAGCAGCCTTAGGGGGCATGAGCAGTTCTTC

J gene: TRBJ2-7
D gene: -
V gene: TRBV4-3
clone size: -
CDR3 protein: CASSQDQSGAGYYEQYF
CDR3 DNA: TGCGCCAGCAGCCAAGATCAATCAGGCGCGGGGTACTACGAGCAGTACTTC